This T cell receptor (beta chain) was recorded in a study of blood T cell repertoires in COVID-19. Study-wide background: Material from acute and convalescent COVID-19 was sourced from the United States, Italy and Spain.

As processed by the authors: Scientists estimated how many nucleated cells there were by amplifying reference gene primers. Produced via immunoSEQ multiplex PCR; TCRdb's table is partial and in-frame only. V, J and clone size derive from that table, while D and trimming were established from the DNA sequence. Here the sample spans fewer than 110,000 clones, 85% to 95% being singletons. Looked up from germline, CDR1 is MNHNS and CDR2 is SASEGT. Trimming cost V 1 base and J 8 bases; bases outside gene matches: 7. The CDR3 contains 15 residues. The chain recombines TRBV6-1 with TRBJ1-4; TRBD1 matches 7 bases. The sample taken for sequencing was peripheral blood. The clonotype originates from a woman aged 30 to 39 with acute or convalescent COVID-19. The CDR3: CASSEGGGVGEKLFF. The CDR3 coding sequence is TGTGCCAGCAGTGAAGGAGGGGGCGTGGGGGAAAAACTGTTTTTT.